This TCR beta chain was sequenced in a study of blood T cell repertoires in COVID-19. The wider study: Both acute and convalescent COVID-19 samples were obtained from the United States, Italy and Spain.

The CDR3 length is 15 residues. Germline-derived CDR1 and CDR2 are KGHSH and LQKENI. V was pared by 2 bases and J by 0 bases, with 8 bases between. The study drew participants aged about 18 to 90 years from roughly 25 US areas. Which cohort a participant joined came from the clinical history participants gave. Authors' data handling: Amplifying reference gene primers gave estimates of nucleated cell counts. The data were produced by immunoSEQ multiplex PCR, yet TCRdb's version contains in-frame clones alone and is incomplete. Clonal size and the V and J genes are those of that table, whereas D and trimming came from the DNA. The sample lists 130,000 to 150,000 clones; approximately 88% were seen once.

This chain links TRBV18 with TRBJ2-1; D unclear. Sequences were obtained from PBMCs or T cells enriched from blood (not recorded which). This receptor was taken from a woman aged 25 to 39 with acute COVID-19. In DNA, the CDR3 is TGTGCCAGCTCACCAGAACTATACTCCTACAATGAGCAGTTCTTC. Translated, it gives CASSPELYSYNEQFF.